This T cell receptor beta chain appears in the sequencing data of a study of cytomegalovirus exposure and HLA in healthy donors. The study's findings and limits: Published work reported that the classifier diagnosed cytomegalovirus status with high specificity and sensitivity.

The primer mix had 60 Vbeta and 13 Jbeta primers. Repertoires were generated with immunoSEQ multiplex PCR, while TCRdb's copy carries only in-frame clones and drops some. Of 150,000 to 200,000 clones in the sample, more than 65% are singletons; the top ten hold approximately 6%. Samples came from healthy bone marrow donors. This clone was recorded only once. Its target is unknown. V was clipped by 5 bases and J by 5 bases, with 13 bases between them. The CDR3 totals 13 residues. Germline CDR1 and CDR2: LNHDA and SQIVND (reference sequence). The clonotype comes from a woman in her 30s in good health and CMV-seropositive. The sample comprised PBMCs. The chain carries TRBV19 and TRBJ2-7, with a possible D match to TRBD2 (5 bases). The CDR3 loop is CASSPLLGDEQYF. The CDR3 DNA reads as TGTGCCAGTAGTCCGCTGCTCGGGGACGAGCAGTACTTC.